Listed here is a single T cell receptor beta chain. Its antigen is as yet unknown. With 60 Vbeta and 13 Jbeta primers, the PCR was carried out. Profiling relied on immunoSEQ multiplex PCR, and the TCRdb table lists in-frame clones only, not all of them. Of some 150,000 clones detected, roughly 73% appear once; the ten largest clones hold less than 1.1%. This record belongs to a study of cytomegalovirus exposure and HLA in healthy donors. Study at large: As released early, the data held roughly 85 million unique TCRs from HLA-typed donors. Overall study results and limits: Across donors, most TCRs were seen rarely, yet some public ones were widespread. The study designated 150 to 200 TCR beta chains cytomegalovirus-associated. In a later analysis, a missense DCLRE1C variant was linked to TCR beta V- and J-gene trimming.

The CDR3 is made up of 12 amino acids. V lost 4 bases to trimming and J lost 13 bases, with 13 bases between them. The germline gives CDR1 SGHVS, CDR2 FQNEAQ. The TCR sequence derives from a male donor in good health and CMV-seronegative. This chain uses TRBV7-8 with TRBJ2-2; D perhaps matches TRBD2 (5 bases). The material sequenced was PBMCs. DNA of the CDR3: TGTGCCAGCAGCTGGTCGGGAATGGGGCTGTTTTTT. Translating it yields CASSWSGMGLFF. The entire variable domain, with the rest obtained from reference TRBV7-8 and TRBJ2-2, is as follows: GAGVSQSPRYKVAKRGQDVALRCDPISGHVSLFWYQQALGQGPEFLTYFQNEAQLDKSGLPSDRFFAERPEGSVSTLKIQRTQQEDSAVYLCASSWSGMGLFFGEGSRLTVL.